The present entry profiles one TCR beta chain with its context. Its specific antigen is unknown. No base quality information exists; no much larger clone differs at one position. In light of the paper, this sample's time point label describes: baseline before first vaccination. Vaccinee samples were obtained from the UK trials COV001 and COV002, which included a single-blind randomized controlled phase 2/3 trial of AZD1222 (ChAdOx1 nCoV-19) in healthy adults. For TCRbeta chain sequencing, PBMC samples were collected from trial participants at day 0 and at day 28 after the second dose. The CDR3, from cysteine to phenylalanine, totals 13 residues. CDR3 DNA is the only sequence kept; it has 39 bases, read in frame from the first base. CDR1 is given as SGHRS and CDR2 as YFSETQ, both from the germline V gene. The V and J ends are trimmed by 2 bases and 7 bases, leaving 10 bases between them. The CDR3 regions of human TCRbeta chains were subjected to immunosequencing. The paper's processing steps were these. Repertoire TCRs were matched against a reference library of SARS-CoV-2-specific TCRs generated with the MIRA antigen-specificity platform. Breadth was defined as the fraction of unique TCRs that were SARS-CoV-2-associated. Depth was defined as the fraction of total T cells that were SARS-CoV-2-associated. Using the MIRA data, each spike-specific TCR was mapped to the spike region that the TCR reacts to and placed in a CD4 or CD8 class. Log10-transformed breadth and depth values were compared by one-way ANOVA with Sidak's multiple comparisons tests. The clones in this table, taken by TCRdb from immuneACCESS, are in-frame only. Not every clone is retained; where verified, under half of the shortfall comes from an unresolved V gene, and the cause of the rest is unknown. V and J calls and clone size follow that table, whereas D and trimming were derived from the DNA. The sample yields about 190,000 clones; around 93% were counted once. The ten largest account for roughly 9.2% of the sample.

The sample comes from a study of T cell responses to AZD1222 COVID-19 vaccine (TCRdb year 2021). A note on the overall study: AZD1222 recipients given second doses at about 4 weeks or at about 12 weeks were pooled, since spike-specific TCR depth and breadth were not found to differ between the two schedules. Trial participants were enrolled by age into subgroups of 18-55, 56-69 and 70-plus years, and around 150, 29 and 61 TCR-sequenced participants, respectively, were included in these subgroups. TCR sequencing covered roughly 230 trial participants: 207 given two doses of AZD1222 and 26 given two doses of MenACWY control vaccine. Overall study outcomes, separate from this receptor: A significant rise in spike-specific TCR breadth and depth was observed after two AZD1222 doses relative to day 0 and relative to MenACWY recipients. Conclusions about previously exposed vaccinees are limited, since just five to seven AZD1222 recipients were seropositive for SARS-CoV-2 at baseline. CD4 TCRs associated with the vaccine covered the entire spike protein, and the dominant responses were in regions 160-218 and 743-854. Because no day 14 peak-response samples were available, repertoires were characterized only after the peak T cell response. In the small 56-69-year group, the increase in depth fell short of significance, most likely because of low power. Participants were mostly white British and included more females than males, and it was suggested by the authors that clonal diversity may have been underestimated. Epitopes outside the regions mutated in the B.1.351 and B.1.1.7 variants were reportedly recognized by nearly half of the unique spike-specific TCRs.

This clonotype was sampled from an adult in good health. Sequencing used peripheral blood, obtained on day 0 of AZD1222 vaccination. The sequence links TRBV5-1 to TRBJ2-1; the D gene remains uncertain. CDR3 region: CASSLFRKNEQFF. The sequenced DNA is TGCGCCAGCAGCTTATTCAGGAAAAATGAGCAGTTCTTC.